The 24 T cell receptor beta chains listed next were all sequenced from one sample in a study of blood T cell repertoires in COVID-19. TCRdb keeps only in-frame clones here, not all; method: immunoSEQ multiplex PCR. The sample lists under 200,000 clones; about 80% were seen once. Sample: peripheral blood. The receptor source for this set is a man in his 70s with active or convalescent COVID-19.

The chain couples TRBV29-1 to TRBJ2-6; the match to TRBD1 covers 9 bases. This CDR3 has 18 residues. The J segment lost 0 bases and the V segment lost 3 bases, leaving 9 bases of the junction unmatched. Germline V lookup: CDR1 SQVTM, CDR2 ANQGSEA. The CDR3 sequence: CSVDLIRDRASGANVLTF. Here the CDR3 DNA reads TGCAGCGTTGACCTGATCCGGGACAGGGCCTCTGGGGCCAACGTCCTGACTTTC.

This clone was found a few times. The CDR3 DNA reads TGTGCCAGCAGCCCCGGGCTAGCGGGATCCAGCGAGCAGTACTTC. Residues: CASSPGLAGSSEQYF. The chain has TRBV7-2 and TRBJ2-7; 9 bases line up with TRBD2. The CDR3 sequence is 15 residues long. Germline CDR1 is SGHTA and CDR2 is FQGNSA. J lost 6 bases, V lost 5 bases, and 11 bases had no gene match.

CDR3 DNA sequence: TGTGCCAGCACCCGTGTACTGGGGAGTCTCCATGAGCAGTTCTTC. Encoded protein: CASTRVLGSLHEQFF. The chain carries TRBV11-2 and TRBJ2-1; possibly TRBD2 for D (5 bases). The CDR3 has 15 amino acids. Germline-derived CDR1 and CDR2 are SGHAT and FQNNGV. Trimming removed 7 bases at V and 8 bases at J, with 21 bases between.

The rearrangement links TRBV7-8 to TRBJ2-3; possible D gene TRBD1, 6 bases. V was trimmed by 5 bases and J by 2 bases, leaving 17 bases between them. Germline V lookup: CDR1 SGHVS, CDR2 FQNEAQ. The CDR3 sequence is 16 residues long. CDR3 nucleotide sequence: TGTGCCAGCAGCCCCCGTACCACAGGGACCACAGATACGCAGTATTTT. Translated: CASSPRTTGTTDTQYF.

The chain links TRBV7-2 to TRBJ2-7; D might be TRBD1 (6 bases). V was cut by 1 base and J by 6 bases, with 13 bases left in between. CDR3 length: 14 residues. CDR1 and CDR2 from the germline V gene are SGHTA and FQGNSA. This CDR3 reads CASSLDRAGVEQYF. The CDR3 DNA follows: TGTGCCAGCAGCTTAGACAGGGCAGGGGTCGAGCAGTACTTC.

This clone came up a few times. This chain links TRBV9 with TRBJ1-2, with 7 nucleotides matching TRBD1. CDR1 is SGDLS, CDR2 YYNGEE, per germline. The CDR3 has 15 amino acids. The V gene end was trimmed by 4 bases and the J gene end by 2 bases; junction bases not matched to a gene: 8. This CDR3 reads CASSSRTGENYGYTF. In nucleotides, the CDR3 is TGTGCCAGCAGCTCCCGGACAGGAGAGAACTATGGCTACACCTTC.

This rearrangement joins TRBV9 to TRBJ2-5; 10 bases are a match to TRBD2. Germline-derived CDR1 and CDR2 are SGDLS and YYNGEE. The CDR3 is 16 amino acids. V shed 0 bases, J shed 5 bases, and the junction held 7 bases outside the gene matches. This CDR3 reads CASSVVGAGGRETQYF. DNA for the CDR3: TGTGCCAGCAGCGTAGTAGGAGCGGGAGGGAGGGAGACCCAGTACTTC.

The chain uses TRBV4-3 and TRBJ2-3; D unresolved. The CDR3 extends over 12 amino acids. Trimming took off 1 base at V and 6 bases at J, with 5 bases between the two ends. CDR1 is LGHNA, CDR2 YSLEER, per germline. CDR3 in DNA: TGCGCCAGCAGCCAAGGGCTGGATACGCAGTATTTT. Translated: CASSQGLDTQYF.

The rearrangement links TRBV19 to TRBJ2-5; TRBD1 aligns across 9 bases. The J segment lost 4 bases and the V segment lost 5 bases, leaving 2 bases of the junction unmatched. Germline V CDR1 and CDR2: LNHDA, SQIVND (reference sequence). The CDR3 consists of 13 residues. CDR3 DNA: TGTGCCAGTAGTCCGGGACAGGGAGAGACCCAGTACTTC. It yields the protein CASSPGQGETQYF.

This chain connects TRBV7-9 to TRBJ1-6, with a possible D match to TRBD1 (6 bases). CDR3 length: 16 amino acids. Per the germline V gene, CDR1 is SEHNR and CDR2 is FQNEAQ (reference sequence). Trimming pared 7 bases from V and 9 bases from J, leaving 22 bases between. The CDR3 DNA is TGTGCCAGCACCACCTCCGGGGGGGCTGGAGGTTCACCCCTCCACTTT. This gives the protein CASTTSGGAGGSPLHF.

This clone has more than one count but fewer than ten. The J gene is TRBJ2-1, the V gene TRBV29-1; 8 nucleotides match TRBD2. CDR3 length: 13 residues. From germline, CDR1 is SQVTM and CDR2 ANQGSEA. CDR3 sequence (DNA): TGCAGTGCCGGGGGGGGTTCCGGCAATGAGCAGTTCTTC. As protein: CSAGGGSGNEQFF.

The chain links TRBV24-1 to TRBJ2-1; D gene uncertain. V lost 3 bases and J 8 bases, leaving 16 bases between the germline ends. The CDR3 length is 15 residues. The germline V gene encodes CDR1 KGHDR and CDR2 SFDVKD. The CDR3 here is CATSDGGRLRDEQFF. The CDR3 nucleotides read TGTGCCACCAGTGATGGTGGCCGATTACGGGATGAGCAGTTCTTC.

The V and J genes are TRBV19 and TRBJ2-7, with D possibly matching TRBD2 (5 bases). Per germline, CDR1 LNHDA and CDR2 SQIVND (reference sequence). Trimming took 7 bases from V and 6 from J, leaving 16 bases between them. The CDR3 covers 13 residues. The CDR3 region is CASTPAAMGEQYF. DNA of the CDR3: TGTGCCAGTACTCCAGCGGCGATGGGCGAGCAGTACTTC.

The chain combines TRBV12-3 or TRBV12-4 with TRBJ1-2; 8 bases agree with TRBD1. The trim removed 6 bases at V and 7 bases at J, leaving 7 bases unmatched. CDR3 length: 13 residues. The CDR3 region has the DNA TGTGCCAGCAGACAGGGGGGACCTTCTGGCTACACCTTC. Translating gives CASRQGGPSGYTF.

V is TRBV27 and J is TRBJ1-2; 8 bases are shared with TRBD1. CDR3 length: 17 amino acids. V gave up 2 bases and J gave up 2 bases; unmatched junction bases: 10. Germline assignment: CDR1 MNHEY and CDR2 SMNVEV (reference sequence). The CDR3 reads CASSLVGGQGGNYGYTF. The CDR3, as DNA: TGTGCCAGCAGTTTAGTAGGAGGACAGGGAGGGAACTATGGCTACACCTTC.

The V and J genes are TRBV30 and TRBJ2-2, with 12 bases lining up with TRBD1. The CDR3 spans 14 residues. V shed 8 bases, J shed 1 base, and the junction held 2 bases outside the gene matches. Germline values: CDR1 GTSNPN, CDR2 SVGIG (reference sequence). The CDR3 sequence: CARDRGLNTGELFF. The CDR3, as DNA: TGTGCCCGGGACAGGGGGCTGAACACCGGGGAGCTGTTTTTT. The full variable domain, its missing parts supplied by reference TRBV30 and TRBJ2-2, is SQTIHQWPATLVQPVGSPLSLECTVEGTSNPNLYWYRQAAGRGLQLLFYSVGIGQISSEVPQNLSASRPQDRQFILSSKKLLLSDSGFYLCARDRGLNTGELFFGEGSRLTVL.

The genes are TRBV5-1 and TRBJ1-4; D gene unclear. The CDR3 spans 16 residues. Germline values: CDR1 SGHRS, CDR2 YFSETQ. V lost 0 bases and J lost 0, with 9 bases in between. The CDR3 loop is CASSLARSATNEKLFF. CDR3 bases: TGCGCCAGCAGCTTGGCTAGATCTGCAACTAATGAAAAACTGTTTTTT.

This clone was seen a handful of times. The CDR3 coding sequence is TGTGCCAGCAGCTGGGGACAGGGGAATGATTCACCCCTCCACTTT. This gives the protein CASSWGQGNDSPLHF. The chain couples TRBV7-8 to TRBJ1-6; 10 bases align to TRBD1. CDR1 SGHVS and CDR2 FQNEAQ come from the germline V gene. This CDR3 contains 15 residues. J lost 8 bases, V lost 4 bases, and 5 bases had no gene match.

J is TRBJ1-1 and V is TRBV7-9, with 8 bases that match TRBD1. Germline loops: CDR1 SEHNR, CDR2 FQNEAQ (reference sequence). V lost 6 bases and J lost 7; bases outside the gene matches: 13. This CDR3 is built from 15 residues. The CDR3 nucleotides are TGTGCCAGCAGGTCCTATCAGGGGGCGCTTATTGAAGCTTTCTTT. Protein: CASRSYQGALIEAFF.

J is TRBJ1-4 and V is TRBV5-1, with 7 bases that match TRBD1. There are 14 residues in the CDR3. Germline loops: CDR1 SGHRS, CDR2 YFSETQ. The ends lost 7 bases at V and 5 bases at J; junction bases unmatched: 8. The CDR3 nucleotides read TGCGCCAGCGGTGCTACAGGGGCCAATGAAAAACTGTTTTTT. Protein: CASGATGANEKLFF. The full variable domain, rest sourced from reference TRBV5-1 and TRBJ1-4, is KAGVTQTPRYLIKTRGQQVTLSCSPISGHRSVSWYQQTPGQGLQFLFEYFSETQRNKGNFPGRFSGRQFSNSRSEMNVSTLELGDSALYLCASGATGANEKLFFGSGTQLSVL.

The chain is built from TRBV18 and TRBJ2-5; D gene uncertain. V was pared by 0 bases and J by 4 bases, with 9 bases between. The CDR3 spans 14 residues. Germline V gene data show CDR1 as KGHSH and CDR2 as LQKENI. The CDR3 region is CASSPPSTTETQYF. The CDR3, as DNA: TGTGCCAGCTCACCACCTTCCACAACAGAGACCCAGTACTTC.

This rearrangement joins TRBV9 to TRBJ2-7, with TRBD1 matching 9 bases. The CDR3 extends over 16 amino acids. Per germline, CDR1 SGDLS and CDR2 YYNGEE. Trimming at V came to 3 bases and at J to 9 bases, leaving 16 bases not matched to a gene. This CDR3 is CASSAPMGGQGIVQYF. The CDR3 DNA sequence: TGTGCCAGCAGCGCCCCTATGGGGGGACAGGGTATCGTGCAGTACTTC.

This chain connects TRBV7-6 to TRBJ1-4, with 7 positions matching TRBD1. Germline assignment: CDR1 SGHVS and CDR2 FNYEAQ. V shed 5 bases and J 3 bases; nucleotides not matched to a gene: 9. The CDR3 length is 16 residues. CDR3: CASSPPPQGANEKLFF. In DNA form, the CDR3 reads TGTGCCAGCAGCCCACCCCCTCAGGGGGCTAATGAAAAACTGTTTTTT.

A few counts support this clone. The chain carries TRBV19 and TRBJ1-5, with 7 nucleotides matching TRBD1. Germline V lookup: CDR1 LNHDA, CDR2 SQIVND (reference sequence). The CDR3 runs 14 residues. Trimming removed 9 bases from V and 2 bases from J; junction bases left unmatched: 7. The CDR3 DNA reads TGTGCCAGCAAGTGGGACAGAGGCAATCAGCCCCAGCATTTT. Protein product: CASKWDRGNQPQHF.